This TCR beta chain was recovered during a study of blood T cell repertoires in COVID-19. Across the whole study: Sources were T cells, B-cell-depleted T cells, or PBMCs; the material itself was cDNA or gDNA.

Authors' data handling: Reference gene primer amplification yielded estimated nucleated cell counts. Sequencing used immunoSEQ multiplex PCR; TCRdb keeps in-frame clones, though not all of them. Clone size and the V and J calls come from that table; the DNA yielded D and trimming. The sample yields fewer than 40,000 clones, roughly 78% seen once. The CDR3 totals 14 residues. The germline V and J ends were trimmed by 4 bases and 6 bases, with 16 bases remaining between them. Germline loops: CDR1 SGDLS, CDR2 YYNGEE. This receptor was obtained from a man aged 65-85 years with acute or convalescent COVID-19. The sequenced sample consisted of peripheral blood. V is TRBV9 and J is TRBJ2-5; possibly TRBD1 for D (6 bases). The CDR3 nucleotides read TGTGCCAGCAGCTCCTTCGGGCAGGGGCAGACCCAGTACTTC. The encoded protein is CASSSFGQGQTQYF. The variable domain in full, with the rest retrieved from reference TRBV9 and TRBJ2-5, is DSGVTQTPKHLITATGQRVTLRCSPRSGDLSVYWYQQSLDQGLQFLIQYYNGEERAKGNILERFSAQQFPDLHSELNLSSLELGDSALYFCASSSFGQGQTQYFGPGTRLLVL.